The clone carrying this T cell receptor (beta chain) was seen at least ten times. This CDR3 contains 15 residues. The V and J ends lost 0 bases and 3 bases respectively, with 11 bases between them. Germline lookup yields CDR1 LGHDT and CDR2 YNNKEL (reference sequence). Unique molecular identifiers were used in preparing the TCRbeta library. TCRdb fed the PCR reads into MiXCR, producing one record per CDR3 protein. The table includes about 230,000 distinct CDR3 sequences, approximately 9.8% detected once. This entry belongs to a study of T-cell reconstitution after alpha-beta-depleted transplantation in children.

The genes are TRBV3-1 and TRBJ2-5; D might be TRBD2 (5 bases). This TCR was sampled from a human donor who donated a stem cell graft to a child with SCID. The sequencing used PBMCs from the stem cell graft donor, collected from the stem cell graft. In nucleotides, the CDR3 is TGTGCCAGCAGCCAAGAATACCCGGGGAAAGAGACCCAGTACTTC. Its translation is CASSQEYPGKETQYF.